The 20 T cell receptor beta chains listed next were all sequenced from one sample in a study of blood T cells in healthy people across ages. It was with a sample-barcoded 5' primer and a J-beta primer mix that a second PCR of roughly 7 to 12 cycles was run. Each CDR3 protein is one row after TCRdb ran MiXCR on the 5' RACE reads. The top ten clones hold roughly 3.7% of a sample with about 1.5 million distinct CDR3 sequences, 40% to 45% of them seen once. Material for sequencing was blood. These receptors originate from a woman in her late teens or twenties in good health.

The J gene is TRBJ2-7, the V gene TRBV27; either TRBD1 or TRBD2 may fit D (6 bases each). Germline V gives CDR1 MNHEY, CDR2 SMNVEV (reference sequence). The CDR3 runs 13 residues. With 3 bases removed from V and 4 bases from J, the gap between germline ends came to 10 bases. CDR3 protein: CASSFKGGYEQYF. CDR3 sequence (DNA): TGTGCCAGCAGTTTTAAGGGGGGATACGAGCAGTACTTC.

This clonotype was counted a few times. The rearrangement links TRBV29-1 to TRBJ1-2, with D perhaps TRBD1 (5 bases). Germline V gene data show CDR1 as SQVTM and CDR2 as ANQGSEA. The CDR3 sequence is 15 residues long. Trimming removed 4 bases at V and 2 bases at J, with 17 bases between. Here the CDR3 DNA reads TGCAGCGTTGTAGGTGGTCTCAGGGAAAACTATGGCTACACCTTC. Amino acid sequence: CSVVGGLRENYGYTF.

The chain recombines TRBV20-1 with TRBJ1-2; D is undetermined. The CDR3 runs to 12 residues. Trimming took 2 bases from V and 4 from J, leaving 8 bases between them. Germline V gives CDR1 DFQATT, CDR2 SNEGSKA (reference sequence). Here the CDR3 reads CSARSQTYGYTF. The CDR3 DNA reads TGCAGTGCTAGATCCCAGACCTATGGCTACACCTTC.

This clonotype has just a few counts. CDR3 nucleotide sequence: TGCAGTGCACGCCCGGGAGGAAATACAAACAATGAGCAGTACTTC. This translates into CSARPGGNTNNEQYF. The chain is built from TRBV20-1 and TRBJ2-7; TRBD2 matches at 7 bases. Germline V gene data show CDR1 as DFQATT and CDR2 as SNEGSKA (reference sequence). Losses at the gene ends were 6 bases for V and 7 bases for J; bases not matched to a gene: 18. The CDR3 sequence is 15 residues long.

The chain couples TRBV7-9 to TRBJ2-7; 10 bases map to TRBD1. The CDR3 sequence is 19 residues long. Germline values: CDR1 SEHNR, CDR2 FQNEAQ (reference sequence). The J segment lost 5 bases and the V segment lost 2 bases, leaving 18 bases of the junction unmatched. CDR3 protein: CASSLTRDRGIGSYNEQYF. The CDR3 bases are TGTGCCAGCAGCTTAACCCGGGACAGGGGAATTGGTTCCTACAACGAGCAGTACTTC.

CDR3 DNA sequence: TGCGCCAGCAGTAGTCCAGGGAACGTGGAGCAGTACTTC. This translates into CASSSPGNVEQYF. V usage is TRBV4-3 and J usage is TRBJ2-7; a possible D gene is TRBD1 (5 bases). The CDR3 covers 13 residues. Germline CDR1 LGHNA, CDR2 YSLEER. V lost 6 bases and J 7 bases, leaving 16 bases between the germline ends.

The V gene is TRBV7-2, the J gene TRBJ2-3; D may match TRBD1 or TRBD2 (7 bases each). The V gene lost 3 bases and the J gene lost 4 bases, with 17 bases spanning the gap. Germline-derived CDR1 and CDR2 are SGHTA and FQGNSA. The CDR3 is 16 residues long. DNA of the CDR3: TGTGCCAGCAGCTTCAGACAGGGTCGGGGGGCAGATACGCAGTATTTT. Translation gives CASSFRQGRGADTQYF.

The V and J genes are TRBV20-1 and TRBJ2-1; 14 nucleotides align to TRBD2. Trimming at V came to 3 bases and at J to 2 bases, leaving 9 bases not matched to a gene. The CDR3 extends over 18 amino acids. Germline assignment: CDR1 DFQATT and CDR2 SNEGSKA (reference sequence). CDR3 nucleotides: TGCAGTGCTAGTTTCCCGGGACTAGCGGGGGCGACCTACAATGAGCAGTTCTTC. This encodes CSASFPGLAGATYNEQFF.

In this sample, this clonotype turned up a few times. J is TRBJ2-2 and V is TRBV4-3; D ambiguous. V gave up 0 bases and J gave up 3 bases, with 14 bases separating them. CDR1 and CDR2 from the germline V gene are LGHNA and YSLEER. The length of the CDR3 is 17 residues. The DNA of the CDR3 is TGCGCCAGCAGCCAAGATGCCGGGTCGCGCTACACCGGGGAGCTGTTTTTT. Its translation: CASSQDAGSRYTGELFF.

This rearrangement joins TRBV20-1 to TRBJ1-5, with TRBD1 identical over 8 bases. In germline, CDR1 is DFQATT, CDR2 SNEGSKA (reference sequence). The CDR3 runs 15 residues. With 2 bases clipped from V and 1 base from J, the junction kept 4 bases outside the gene matches. The CDR3 here is CSARWDRSSNQPQHF. Here the CDR3 DNA reads TGCAGTGCTAGATGGGACAGGAGCAGCAATCAGCCCCAGCATTTT.

This clonotype was detected only a few times. The chain recombines TRBV25-1 with TRBJ2-7; no clear D gene. The V and J ends lost 1 base and 3 bases respectively, with 4 bases between them. This CDR3 is 12 amino acids long. Germline lookup yields CDR1 MGHDK and CDR2 SYGVNS. This chain's CDR3 is CASSESYYEQYF. In DNA, the CDR3 is TGTGCCAGCAGTGAATCCTACTACGAGCAGTACTTC.

A few counts support this clonotype. CDR3 protein: CSARDQGRMNTEAFF. The DNA of the CDR3 is TGCAGTGCTAGAGATCAGGGCAGGATGAACACTGAAGCTTTCTTT. The chain employs TRBV20-1 and TRBJ1-1, with D perhaps matching TRBD1 (5 bases). CDR3 length equals 15 residues. V was pared by 0 bases and J by 0 bases, with 11 bases between. Germline CDR1 DFQATT, CDR2 SNEGSKA (reference sequence).

The chain combines TRBV7-3 with TRBJ2-3, with a tentative D call TRBD2 (5 bases). The CDR3 loop spans 14 amino acids. The ends were cut back, 5 bases at V and 4 bases at J, with 13 bases in the middle. Looked up from germline, CDR1 is SGHTA and CDR2 is FQGTGA. As DNA, the CDR3 is TGTGCCAGCAGCCCGCGGCGGGCCGCAGATACGCAGTATTTT. Amino acids: CASSPRRAADTQYF.

The V call is TRBV5-1, the J call TRBJ2-3; a possible D gene is TRBD1 (5 bases). The germline V and J ends were trimmed by 3 bases and 3 bases, with 14 bases remaining between them. CDR1 is SGHRS and CDR2 is YFSETQ in the germline V gene. There are 15 residues in the CDR3. CDR3 loop: CASSSIQRQTDTQYF. The CDR3 DNA reads as TGCGCCAGCAGCTCAATTCAGCGACAGACAGATACGCAGTATTTT.

This clonotype was observed a handful of times. J is TRBJ2-5 and V is TRBV28; possible D gene TRBD2, 6 bases. The J call may be wrong; the DNA end is better matched by TRBJ2-7. Germline lookup yields CDR1 MDHEN and CDR2 SYDVKM. The CDR3 extends over 12 amino acids. This CDR3 reads CASRVGLNEQYF. The DNA of the CDR3 is TGTGCCAGCAGGGTCGGACTAAACGAGCAGTACTTC.

The chain employs TRBV20-1 and TRBJ2-1, with D possibly matching TRBD2 (5 bases). The germline V gene encodes CDR1 DFQATT and CDR2 SNEGSKA (reference sequence). The CDR3 spans 13 residues. V was shortened by 6 bases and J by 8 bases, with 17 bases between the two germline ends. This chain's CDR3 is CSAAGPVVHEQFF. CDR3 DNA sequence: TGCAGTGCGGCGGGCCCGGTGGTGCATGAGCAGTTCTTC.

The chain links TRBV20-1 to TRBJ1-2; D possibly corresponds to TRBD1 (5 bases). The CDR3 runs 17 residues. The V gene's germline CDR1 is DFQATT and CDR2 SNEGSKA (reference sequence). The V and J ends lost 3 bases and 1 base respectively, with 21 bases between them. The CDR3 protein is CSASAAGQGQLNYGYTF. As DNA, the CDR3 is TGCAGTGCTAGTGCCGCGGGGCAGGGTCAACTTAACTATGGCTACACCTTC.

V and J are TRBV29-1 and TRBJ1-1, with D possibly TRBD1 on 5 matching bases. This CDR3 has 14 residues. Germline lookup yields CDR1 SQVTM and CDR2 ANQGSEA. Between the trimmed V and J ends, which lost 1 base and 5 bases, there was a span of 14 bases. The CDR3: CSVEVMGLGTEAFF. The CDR3 bases are TGCAGCGTTGAAGTCATGGGGCTGGGAACTGAAGCTTTCTTT.

This clonotype was recorded a few times. The chain uses TRBV7-9 and TRBJ1-2, with D tentatively TRBD1 (6 bases). The V gene lost 5 bases and the J gene lost 7 bases, with 17 bases spanning the gap. Germline CDR1 SEHNR, CDR2 FQNEAQ (reference sequence). The CDR3 is 14 amino acids. CDR3: CASSLRTDGLGYTF. For the CDR3, the DNA is TGTGCCAGCAGCCTGCGGACAGACGGTCTTGGCTACACCTTC.

This clonotype has more than one count but fewer than ten. This chain connects TRBV7-9 to TRBJ2-5; D is perhaps TRBD1 (6 bases). The V end lost 2 bases, the J end lost 12 bases, and 13 bases lay between the germline ends. The CDR3 is 12 amino acids. Germline loops: CDR1 SEHNR, CDR2 FQNEAQ (reference sequence). The CDR3 is CASSLKRGSEYF. Here the CDR3 DNA reads TGTGCCAGCAGCTTAAAAAGGGGGAGTGAGTACTTC.